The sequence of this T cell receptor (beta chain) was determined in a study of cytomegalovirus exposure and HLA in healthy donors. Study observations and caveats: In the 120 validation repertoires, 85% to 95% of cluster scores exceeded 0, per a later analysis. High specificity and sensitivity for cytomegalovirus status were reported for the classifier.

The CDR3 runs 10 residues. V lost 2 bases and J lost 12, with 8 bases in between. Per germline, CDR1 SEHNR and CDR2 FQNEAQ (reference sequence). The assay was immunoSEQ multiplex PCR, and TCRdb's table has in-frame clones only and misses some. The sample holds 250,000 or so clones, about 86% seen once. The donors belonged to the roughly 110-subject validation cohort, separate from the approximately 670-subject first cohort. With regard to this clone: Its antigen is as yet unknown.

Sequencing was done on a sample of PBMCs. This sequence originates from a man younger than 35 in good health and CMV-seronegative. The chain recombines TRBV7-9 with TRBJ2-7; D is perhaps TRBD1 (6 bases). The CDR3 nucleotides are TGTGCCAGCAGCTTACAAGGGGGGTACTTC. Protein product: CASSLQGGYF.